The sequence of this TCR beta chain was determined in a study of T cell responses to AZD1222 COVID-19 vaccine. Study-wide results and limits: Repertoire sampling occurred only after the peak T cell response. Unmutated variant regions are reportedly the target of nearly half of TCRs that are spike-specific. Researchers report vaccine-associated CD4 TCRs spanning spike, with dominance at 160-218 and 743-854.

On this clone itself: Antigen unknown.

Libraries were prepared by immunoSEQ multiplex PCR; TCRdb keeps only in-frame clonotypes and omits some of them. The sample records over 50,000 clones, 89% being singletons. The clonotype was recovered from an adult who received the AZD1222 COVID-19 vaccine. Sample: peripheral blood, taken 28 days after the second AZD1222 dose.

CDR3 nucleotide sequence: TGCGCCAGCAGCTTGGGCCTAGCGGGAGGATCCCCCACTGGGACGCAGTATTTT. Translation: CASSLGLAGGSPTGTQYF. The V gene is TRBV5-1, the J gene TRBJ2-3; 11 nucleotides line up with TRBD2. V lost 0 bases to trimming and J lost 9 bases; unmatched junction nucleotides: 15. The CDR3 extends over 18 amino acids. From germline, CDR1 is SGHRS and CDR2 YFSETQ.